This TCR beta chain was sequenced for a study of shared clonotypes between healthy human individuals (dated by TCRdb to the early 2020s). In the study overall: A couple of women and a few men aged 18 to 49 years were included in the cohort. Blood TCR repertoires of several healthy adults were deeply sequenced to estimate repertoire size and the extent of clonotype sharing between individuals. To increase sequencing depth and limit assay-specific biases, different laboratories used diverse techniques to prepare libraries and sequence TCR repertoires. Per donor, three plates each were used for CD4 naive and CD4 memory, two for CD8 naive, and one for CD8 memory. Per donor, leukapheresis produced somewhere between about 0.9 and 9.5 billion PBMCs.

General study outcomes and caveats: Clonotypes shared by all four sorted-subset donors showed higher generation probabilities than non-shared clonotypes. Naive subsets generally had larger estimated clonotype richness than memory subsets. Across four donors, approximately 4.6% of naive CD4, 3% to 3.5% of naive CD8, 2% to 2.5% of memory CD4, and roughly 0.4% of memory CD8 clonotypes were shared. Based on pairwise subsampling, the degree of clonotype sharing among donors was expected to be affected by sequencing depth. Only blood was sampled, and tissue TCR repertoires likely differ from those in blood. Incomplete sequencing was indicated by rarefaction of sorted-subset datasets, despite the large sequencing depth. The genetic and exposure-history diversity represented was limited by the small number of donors.

In the germline V gene, CDR1 corresponds to SGHRS and CDR2 to YFSETQ. Inclusive of the bounding cysteine and phenylalanine, the CDR3 is 14 residues long. Only the CDR3 DNA is retained, 42 bases long and in frame from the first base. The junction shows trimming of 0 bases on V and 2 bases on J, plus 8 bases between the germline ends. Using the deep immunoSEQ assay, multiplex PCR amplified TCR CDR3 regions from genomic DNA. Extracted genomic DNA from each cell subset was distributed evenly across all wells of several immunoSEQ 96-well plates, and each plate was treated as a replicate. Each replicate PCR for sorted subsets received approximately 200 ng genomic DNA, equal to about 30,000 T cell genomes. The purified libraries were quantified using a Qubit 3.0 fluorometer, sized with a Bioanalyzer 2100, and then quantified again using the KAPA Library Quantification kit. Each immunoSEQ 96-well plate was sequenced on its own single-read 150-cycle Illumina NextSeq 550 flow cell. The study's processing was this. Because the immunoSEQ output held only junctional sequences and lacked quality scores, the filtering could not match the filtering applied to full-length reads. To assign V/J genes and CDR3, sequences were annotated against IMGT germline references using PyIR, a Python wrapper for IgBLAST v1.9. Reads were filtered out if the reads had weak V/J assignments (E-value above 1e-6), no CDR3, stop codons, out-of-frame junctions, or ambiguous translated residues. V3J clonotypes were defined as sequences sharing an identical inferred V gene, J gene, and CDR3 amino acid sequence. The percentage overlap between two repertoires was calculated by dividing the number of shared unique clonotypes by the size of the smaller repertoire. Richness of each repertoire was evaluated using RTK rarefaction, the Chao1 estimator, and Recon v2.1 estimates of unobserved clonotypes. For all TCRbeta clonotypes obtained by the gDNA method from several donors, generation probabilities were computed with OLGA. TCRdb retrieved this table from immuneACCESS and kept in-frame rearrangements only. Not all clones are present; in checked studies, unresolved V genes account for under half, and no reason is known for the remainder. That table supplies the V and J calls and clone size; D and trimming were determined from the DNA. In this sample the table shows about 2.5 million clones, 92% of which occur a single time. The top ten clonotypes cover 0.37% of the sample.

In its sample, this clone was seen a few times. Its recognized antigen is unknown. The input lacks base qualities; no much larger clone sits a single base away. The same CDR3 is also encoded by other DNA sequences in this sample. The donors were healthy, HIV-negative adults who had no recently reported acute infections or vaccinations. All donors were Caucasian adults living in Nashville, Tennessee, USA. CD4+ T cells were enriched by magnetic negative selection, after which naive cells were positively selected on CD45RA and the negative fraction was taken as the memory subset. After blood collection by leukapheresis, PBMCs were isolated using Ficoll-Histopaque density gradient centrifugation and then cryopreserved in the vapor phase of liquid nitrogen. Analytical flow cytometry was used to check the purity and quantity of each magnetically sorted T cell population. Each sorted fraction had its genomic DNA isolated and then quantified by UV absorbance on a Nanodrop 2000c.

Recombination joined TRBV5-1 with TRBJ1-2; too little of a D gene remains to name it. This TCR derives from a man between 18 and 29 years old in good health. Some clones in this sample may be carry-over from other donors' samples. The sequencing sample was made of naive CD4+ T cells from PBMCs. Taken with the paper, the label for cell subset or site translates to: CD45RA+ positively selected. The base sequence is TGCGCCAGCAGCTTGGCCCCTGAAAACTATGGCTACACCTTC. It translates to CASSLAPENYGYTF.